Judged by abundance, the clone carrying this T cell receptor (beta chain) is medium-sized. What it recognizes is unknown. This sample was included in a study of pediatric ulcerative colitis. Sequencing used immunoSEQ multiplex PCR; TCRdb keeps in-frame clones, though not all of them. The sample consists of roughly 38,000 clones, less than 90% of them appearing once. Study conclusions and caveats: Blood-rectal clonal overlap within each person was significantly higher in ulcerative colitis patients than controls. A couple of rectal CDR3 clonotypes occurred in all ulcerative colitis patients.

In germline, CDR1 is SEHNR, CDR2 FQNEAQ (reference sequence). V was clipped by 3 bases and J by 6 bases; unmatched bases: 7. The CDR3 spans 15 residues. The receptor was isolated from a girl aged 10 to 17 with moderate ulcerative colitis. Sequencing was carried out using blood. J is TRBJ2-1 and V is TRBV7-9; 8 positions agree with TRBD2. CDR3 bases: TGTGCCAGCAGCTTTTCAGCGGGAGTCTTCAATGAGCAGTTCTTC. This translates into CASSFSAGVFNEQFF.